Below, 5 T cell receptor beta chains from the same sample are listed, as sequenced in a study of chemoradiotherapy in HPV16-positive cancers. Sequencing was performed with immunoSEQ multiplex PCR; in TCRdb, only in-frame clones are kept and a portion is missing. The table has approximately 12,000 clones, roughly 81% seen once. Sampling was carried out from a patient who underwent chemoradiotherapy. Source of these receptors: a human donor with HPV-associated anogenital cancer.

This sequence joins TRBV2 and TRBJ2-3; D is uncertain. Germline CDR1 reads SNHLY; CDR2 reads FYNNEI. Deletions cut 3 bases from V and 5 bases from J, with 12 bases between. The CDR3 has 14 residues. For the CDR3, the DNA is TGTGCCAGCAGTGAGGAGCCCGTCCGAGATACGCAGTATTTT. Amino acid sequence: CASSEEPVRDTQYF.

This clone was found a few times. The chain joins TRBV25-1 to TRBJ1-2, with 7 bases identical to TRBD1. CDR1 MGHDK and CDR2 SYGVNS come from the germline V gene. Unmatched junction bases numbered 3, after V lost 9 bases and J lost 8 bases. The CDR3 has 10 residues. The CDR3 nucleotides are TGTGCCAGTAGGGGGCGAGGCTACACCTTC. This sequence encodes CASRGRGYTF.

This clone was seen only a few times. The CDR3 region has the DNA TGTGCTAGTGGAGACGACAGCCGCAATGGCTACACCTTC. Its protein product is CASGDDSRNGYTF. The genes are TRBV12-5 and TRBJ1-2; TRBD1 might be the D (5 bases). In germline, CDR1 is LGHNT, CDR2 FRNRAP. The CDR3 totals 13 residues. The V end was cut by 6 bases, the J end by 6 bases, with 14 bases between.

The chain has TRBV5-1 and TRBJ2-2; weak D call: TRBD2 (5 bases). V lost 0 bases and J lost 8, with 8 bases in between. The germline gives CDR1 SGHRS, CDR2 YFSETQ. This CDR3 has 13 amino acids. CDR3 in DNA: TGCGCCAGCAGCTTGGCCCCGGGAGGGGAGCTGTTTTTT. Its translation is CASSLAPGGELFF.

V gene TRBV28 combines with J gene TRBJ1-1; tentatively, D is TRBD1 (6 bases). The V end was cut by 6 bases, the J end by 5 bases, with 22 bases between. The CDR3 has 16 amino acids. CDR1 and CDR2 (germline): MDHEN, SYDVKM. As DNA, the CDR3 is TGTGCCAGCAGAGACTTTTTCCCGGGACAACAGACTGAAGCTTTCTTT. Translation gives CASRDFFPGQQTEAFF.